Below are 21 T cell receptor beta chains sequenced from a single sample in a study of blood T cell repertoires in COVID-19. Some clones are missing from TCRdb's copy, which holds only in-frame ones; the method was immunoSEQ multiplex PCR. The sample includes a few hundred thousand clones, 80% to 90% of them seen just once. Sequenced: PBMCs or T cells enriched from blood (not recorded which). These TCRs come from a man aged 30 to 39 who had recovered from COVID-19.

The chain uses TRBV6-2 or TRBV6-3 and TRBJ2-3; D gene unclear. The ends were cut back, 5 bases at V and 5 bases at J, with 17 bases in the middle. The CDR3 consists of 15 residues. The germline V gene has CDR1 MNHEY and CDR2 SVGEGT. Written as DNA, the CDR3 is TGTGCCAGCAGTGAGGCAATGGGTTGGAAAGATACGCAGTATTTT. It encodes CASSEAMGWKDTQYF.

The chain carries TRBV12-5 and TRBJ1-5; 9 bases line up with TRBD1. Per germline, CDR1 LGHNT and CDR2 FRNRAP. The trim removed 5 bases at V and 3 bases at J, leaving 2 bases unmatched. The length of the CDR3 is 14 residues. CDR3 loop: CASGRTGDNQPQHF. The CDR3, as DNA: TGTGCTAGTGGTCGGACAGGGGACAATCAGCCCCAGCATTTT.

The rearrangement uses TRBV5-1 and TRBJ1-6; the D gene is possibly TRBD1 (6 bases). The CDR3 totals 15 residues. V was trimmed by 0 bases and J by 9 bases, leaving 13 bases between them. Per the germline V gene, CDR1 is SGHRS and CDR2 is YFSETQ. The CDR3, as DNA: TGCGCCAGCAGCTTGGCAGGGGTAGGGCGTTCACCCCTCCACTTT. It translates to CASSLAGVGRSPLHF.

The V call is TRBV9, the J call TRBJ1-1; 9 positions agree with TRBD1. Germline V gene data show CDR1 as SGDLS and CDR2 as YYNGEE. J gave up 6 bases and V 2 bases, and 5 bases lay outside the gene matches. This CDR3 region has 14 residues. CDR3 protein: CASSVGTGTAEAFF. As DNA, the CDR3 is TGTGCCAGCAGCGTTGGGACAGGGACGGCTGAAGCTTTCTTT.

V is TRBV10-3 and J is TRBJ2-5, with 14 positions matching TRBD2. With V trimmed by 4 bases and J by 6 bases, 10 bases remained unmatched. The CDR3 totals 17 residues. Germline V gene lookup returns CDR1 ENHRY and CDR2 SYGVKD. CDR3 residues: CAISATGTSGGEQTQYF. Here the CDR3 DNA reads TGTGCCATCAGTGCAACCGGGACTAGCGGGGGTGAACAGACCCAGTACTTC.

This clone showed up just once. This chain connects TRBV5-1 to TRBJ2-1; 14 nucleotides align to TRBD2. The ends lost 4 bases at V and 5 bases at J; junction bases unmatched: 20. The germline CDR1 and CDR2 sequences are SGHRS and YFSETQ. The CDR3 spans 21 residues. The CDR3 DNA reads as TGCGCCAGCAGCCCCCCCAGGAGAGGGACTAGCGGGGGAGTCCGTAACAATGAGCAGTTCTTC. Its protein is CASSPPRRGTSGGVRNNEQFF.

The chain's CDR3 is CASSPFGQGNEKLFF. The CDR3 bases are TGTGCCAGCAGCCCGTTTGGCCAGGGGAATGAAAAACTGTTTTTT. The genes are TRBV6-4 and TRBJ1-4; tentative D call: TRBD1 (6 bases). Germline CDR1 is MRHNA and CDR2 is SNTAGT. The CDR3 sequence is 15 residues long. V lost 6 bases to trimming and J lost 5 bases, with 16 bases between them.

The V gene is TRBV5-1, the J gene TRBJ2-7, with 7 bases fitting TRBD2. The CDR3 is 16 amino acids. Germline assignment: CDR1 SGHRS and CDR2 YFSETQ. J gave up 4 bases and V 4 bases, and 14 bases lay outside the gene matches. The CDR3 sequence: CASSGGGLTLGYEQYF. CDR3 in DNA: TGCGCCAGCAGCGGGGGGGGACTTACCCTCGGGTACGAGCAGTACTTC.

The chain joins TRBV5-4 to TRBJ1-4; TRBD1 matches 7 bases. This CDR3 is 12 amino acids long. The V gene end was trimmed by 4 bases and the J gene end by 7 bases; junction bases not matched to a gene: 1. The germline V gene encodes CDR1 SGHNT and CDR2 YYREEE (reference sequence). The CDR3 nucleotides read TGTGCCAGCAGCCGGGACAGTGAAAAACTGTTTTTT. Its protein is CASSRDSEKLFF.

V gene TRBV6-5 combines with J gene TRBJ2-7; a possible D gene is TRBD1 (5 bases). Per the germline V gene, CDR1 is MNHEY and CDR2 is SVGAGI. Between the trimmed V and J ends, which lost 0 bases and 2 bases, there was a span of 8 bases. There are 14 residues in the CDR3. The CDR3 loop reads CASSYSQGAYEQYF. CDR3 sequence (DNA): TGTGCCAGCAGTTACTCTCAGGGTGCCTACGAGCAGTACTTC.

The chain is built from TRBV4-1 and TRBJ1-4; TRBD1 agrees at 8 bases. After removal of 4 bases from V and 2 bases from J, the junction contained 9 bases not matched to a gene. The CDR3 covers 17 residues. Germline CDR1 is MGHRA and CDR2 is YSYEKL. The DNA for the CDR3 is TGCGCCAGCAGCCTTCGGACAGGGAGAAGGACTAATGAAAAACTGTTTTTT. Translation: CASSLRTGRRTNEKLFF.

This chain links TRBV9 with TRBJ1-1; D is uncertain. V was cut by 4 bases and J by 4 bases, with 14 bases left in between. CDR1 SGDLS and CDR2 YYNGEE come from the germline V gene. CDR3 size: 14 residues. CDR3 DNA sequence: TGTGCCAGCAGCCCGATTCGTGGAGGCACTGAAGCTTTCTTT. Translated: CASSPIRGGTEAFF. Using reference TRBV9 and TRBJ1-1 for the parts outside the CDR3, the full variable domain is DSGVTQTPKHLITATGQRVTLRCSPRSGDLSVYWYQQSLDQGLQFLIQYYNGEERAKGNILERFSAQQFPDLHSELNLSSLELGDSALYFCASSPIRGGTEAFFGQGTRLTVV.

This chain links TRBV19 with TRBJ1-6, with D uncertain. V was pared by 6 bases and J by 1 base, with 22 bases between. The CDR3 covers 19 residues. The germline V gene encodes CDR1 LNHDA and CDR2 SQIVND (reference sequence). DNA of the CDR3: TGTGCCAGTAGCCCGGGGAGCTTCGGTTTCGGTTCCTATAATTCACCCCTCCACTTT. Translating it yields CASSPGSFGFGSYNSPLHF.

The chain links TRBV18 to TRBJ1-2, with D perhaps matching TRBD1 (5 bases). Germline assignment: CDR1 KGHSH and CDR2 LQKENI. This CDR3 is 14 amino acids long. Trimming pared 1 base from V and 8 bases from J, leaving 14 bases between. DNA of the CDR3: TGTGCCAGCTCACCACTTCCAGGGCTGCTCGGCTACACCTTC. It encodes CASSPLPGLLGYTF.

The V and J genes are TRBV3-1 (or the pseudogene TRBV3-2) and TRBJ2-1, with 8 bases that match TRBD2. J gave up 0 bases and V 4 bases, and 17 bases lay outside the gene matches. Germline loops: CDR1 LGHDT, CDR2 YNNKEL (reference sequence). The length of the CDR3 is 20 residues. CDR3 region: CASSLKFPGGITSSYNEQFF. In DNA form, the CDR3 reads TGTGCCAGCAGCCTTAAGTTCCCGGGGGGGATTACAAGCTCCTACAATGAGCAGTTCTTC.

The rearrangement links TRBV21-1 to TRBJ1-1; the DNA was not compared with TRBD1, the D call given in the table. TRBV21-1 is reported as a pseudogene. The CDR3 runs to 17 residues. The CDR3 protein is CASSKKSGGQSKTEAFF. CDR3 nucleotide sequence: TGTGCCAGCAGCAAAAAATCCGGGGGACAGTCTAAGACTGAAGCTTTCTTT.

The chain uses TRBV7-9 and TRBJ1-3; 8 bases map to TRBD1. The CDR3 is 15 amino acids. With 7 bases clipped from V and 0 bases from J, the junction kept 5 bases outside the gene matches. CDR1 and CDR2 (germline): SEHNR, FQNEAQ (reference sequence). The chain's CDR3 is CASTIGTGSGNTIYF. The CDR3 region has the DNA TGTGCCAGCACCATTGGGACAGGCTCTGGAAACACCATATATTTT. Full variable domain (outside the CDR3, taken from reference TRBV7-9 and TRBJ1-3): DTGVSQNPRHKITKRGQNVTFRCDPISEHNRLYWYRQTLGQGPEFLTYFQNEAQLEKSRLLSDRFSAERPKGSFSTLEIQRTEQGDSAMYLCASTIGTGSGNTIYFGEGSWLTVV.

This chain links TRBV4-2 with TRBJ2-1; D gene uncertain. CDR1 is LGHNA, CDR2 YNFKEQ, per germline. This CDR3 has 17 amino acids. Deletions cut 1 base from V and 7 bases from J, with 20 bases between. In DNA form, the CDR3 reads TGTGCCAGCAGCCAAGCGTTGGAGTACCACCCAAGAAATGAGCAGTTCTTC. Encoded protein: CASSQALEYHPRNEQFF.

The chain joins TRBV9 to TRBJ2-3; 7 bases map to TRBD2. Germline CDR1 and CDR2: SGDLS and YYNGEE. The CDR3 is 16 residues long. V gave up 3 bases and J gave up 1 base; unmatched junction bases: 8. CDR3 sequence: CASSAKPSGRTDTQYF. The CDR3 region has the DNA TGTGCCAGCAGCGCAAAGCCTAGCGGACGCACAGATACGCAGTATTTT.

V usage is TRBV2 and J usage is TRBJ2-3, with D uncertain. Germline V CDR1 and CDR2: SNHLY, FYNNEI. The CDR3 is made up of 13 amino acids. V lost 5 bases to trimming and J lost 0 bases, with 6 bases between them. The CDR3 DNA follows: TGTGCCAGCAGTACTACTAGCACAGATACGCAGTATTTT. This gives the protein CASSTTSTDTQYF.

The chain has TRBV6-5 and TRBJ1-2; D perhaps matches TRBD1 (5 bases). CDR3 length: 13 residues. The ends were cut back, 10 bases at V and 7 bases at J, with 19 bases in the middle. Germline CDR1 MNHEY, CDR2 SVGAGI. CDR3 coding DNA: TGTGCCACCGGGGGGGTTCCCTCCTCTGGCTACACCTTC. Translation: CATGGVPSSGYTF.